These T cell receptor beta chains were read from a single sample in a study of blood T cell repertoires in COVID-19. The assay was immunoSEQ multiplex PCR, and TCRdb's table has in-frame clones only and misses some. The sample includes around 470,000 clones, 89% of them seen just once. The sequenced sample consisted of peripheral blood. The receptor set was obtained from a man between 18 and 29 years old with COVID-19, enrolled during active disease. The CDR3 runs from the conserved cysteine through the conserved F or W. Fields, in order: V gene, D gene, J gene, clone size, CDR3 DNA, CDR3 protein. A D gene is named only where the DNA matches it firmly. The size entry is marked missing in some rows and otherwise reads once, few, many or a size class.

v_gene: TRBV18
d_gene: TRBD2
j_gene: TRBJ2-5
abundance: -
CDR3nt: TGTGCCAGCTCGTCGAAACTTACTAGCGGGAGGGCGGAGACCCAGTACTTC
CDR3aa: CASSSKLTSGRAETQYF

v_gene: TRBV9
d_gene: -
j_gene: TRBJ2-1
abundance: once
CDR3nt: TGTGCCAGCAGCGTAGTCCAGGGCAATGAGCAGTTCTTC
CDR3aa: CASSVVQGNEQFF

v_gene: TRBV16
d_gene: -
j_gene: TRBJ1-5
abundance: -
CDR3nt: TGTGCCAGCAGCCCGCGGACAGATAGCAATCAGCCCCAGCATTTT
CDR3aa: CASSPRTDSNQPQHF

v_gene: TRBV6-5
d_gene: TRBD2
j_gene: TRBJ2-7
abundance: -
CDR3nt: TGTGCCAGCAGGCCAGGACTAGCGGGAGTCTACGAGCAGTACTTC
CDR3aa: CASRPGLAGVYEQYF

v_gene: TRBV11-2
d_gene: -
j_gene: TRBJ2-7
abundance: -
CDR3nt: TGTGCCAGCAGCCCCAGCCGCCTTGCGGTGGGCGAGCAGTACTTC
CDR3aa: CASSPSRLAVGEQYF

v_gene: TRBV6-5
d_gene: -
j_gene: TRBJ1-5
abundance: -
CDR3nt: TGTGCCAGCAGTCCCCCAGGGGTTAGCAATCAGCCCCAGCATTTT
CDR3aa: CASSPPGVSNQPQHF

v_gene: TRBV4-1
d_gene: TRBD1
j_gene: TRBJ2-1
abundance: -
CDR3nt: TGCGCCAGCAGCCGGGAGACAGGGGGCCAACTCCTAGGGGAGCAGTTCTTC
CDR3aa: CASSRETGGQLLGEQFF

v_gene: TRBV5-4
d_gene: TRBD1
j_gene: TRBJ1-4
abundance: -
CDR3nt: TGTGCCAGCCGCTCGGCGGGACAGGGAGATGAAAAACTGTTTTTT
CDR3aa: CASRSAGQGDEKLFF

v_gene: TRBV20-1
d_gene: -
j_gene: TRBJ2-7
abundance: -
CDR3nt: TGCAGTGGAGCCGGGTTCTACGAGCAGTACTTC
CDR3aa: CSGAGFYEQYF

v_gene: TRBV4-2
d_gene: -
j_gene: TRBJ2-7
abundance: -
CDR3nt: TGTGCCAGCAGCCAAGGACAGCCCTACGAGCAGTACTTC
CDR3aa: CASSQGQPYEQYF

v_gene: TRBV6-4
d_gene: TRBD2
j_gene: TRBJ2-2
abundance: once
CDR3nt: TGTGCCAGCAGTGACTCGCTAGCGGGGGAGTCCGGGGAGCTGTTTTTT
CDR3aa: CASSDSLAGESGELFF

v_gene: TRBV28
d_gene: TRBD1
j_gene: TRBJ1-1
abundance: -
CDR3nt: TGTGCCAGCAGCCCCCGGGACAGAGCTGAAGCTTTCTTT
CDR3aa: CASSPRDRAEAFF

v_gene: TRBV6-1
d_gene: -
j_gene: TRBJ1-2
abundance: -
CDR3nt: TGTGCCAGCAGTGCGGGGCGGGGCCAGAAAAACTATGGCTACACCTTC
CDR3aa: CASSAGRGQKNYGYTF

v_gene: TRBV19
d_gene: -
j_gene: TRBJ2-7
abundance: -
CDR3nt: TGTGCCAGTAGTATGGTAGCGACGGTACGCGAGCAGTACTTC
CDR3aa: CASSMVATVREQYF

v_gene: TRBV4-1
d_gene: TRBD2
j_gene: TRBJ2-7
abundance: -
CDR3nt: TGCGCCAGCAGCCTGGGGGGGACTAGCGGGATAAACGAGCAGTACTTC
CDR3aa: CASSLGGTSGINEQYF

v_gene: TRBV29-1
d_gene: TRBD1
j_gene: TRBJ1-2
abundance: -
CDR3nt: TGCAGCGTTGAGGACAGGGCCGGCTATGGCTACACCTTC
CDR3aa: CSVEDRAGYGYTF

v_gene: TRBV11-1
d_gene: TRBD1
j_gene: TRBJ2-7
abundance: -
CDR3nt: TGTGCCAGCAGCTTGGTAGGGGGCGGATACGAGCAGTACTTC
CDR3aa: CASSLVGGGYEQYF

v_gene: TRBV5-1
d_gene: TRBD1
j_gene: TRBJ1-4
abundance: -
CDR3nt: TGCGCCAGCAGCTTCGGACAGGGAGCCCCTAATGAAAAACTGTTTTTT
CDR3aa: CASSFGQGAPNEKLFF

v_gene: TRBV2
d_gene: -
j_gene: TRBJ1-2
abundance: once
CDR3nt: TGTGCCAGCAGTGAAAGAAAGGGGGACTATGGCTACACCTTC
CDR3aa: CASSERKGDYGYTF

v_gene: TRBV19
d_gene: -
j_gene: TRBJ1-5
abundance: -
CDR3nt: TGTGCCAGCCAGGGAAGTACTAGCAATCAGCCCCAGCATTTT
CDR3aa: CASQGSTSNQPQHF

v_gene: TRBV7-9
d_gene: TRBD2
j_gene: TRBJ2-7
abundance: -
CDR3nt: TGTGCCAGCAGCGATGGACTAGCGGGGCAATACGAGCAGTACTTC
CDR3aa: CASSDGLAGQYEQYF

v_gene: TRBV9
d_gene: -
j_gene: TRBJ1-1
abundance: -
CDR3nt: TGTGCCAGTGGTGGGGGGAAGGGGAACACTGAAGCTTTCTTT
CDR3aa: CASGGGKGNTEAFF

v_gene: TRBV18
d_gene: TRBD2
j_gene: TRBJ2-7
abundance: -
CDR3nt: TGTGCCAGCTCTTCCGGACTAGCGGGGGGGTACGAGCAGTACTTC
CDR3aa: CASSSGLAGGYEQYF

v_gene: TRBV23-1
d_gene: TRBD2
j_gene: TRBJ2-5
abundance: -
CDR3nt: TGCGCCAGCGGGACTAGCGGGAGTTGGGGAGAGACCCAGTACTTC
CDR3aa: CASGTSGSWGETQYF

v_gene: TRBV25-1
d_gene: TRBD1
j_gene: TRBJ2-7
abundance: -
CDR3nt: TGTGCCAGCAGTGGGACAGGGTTATCCTACGAGCAGTACTTC
CDR3aa: CASSGTGLSYEQYF

v_gene: TRBV4-1
d_gene: -
j_gene: TRBJ2-5
abundance: -
CDR3nt: TGCGCCAGCAGCCAAGATAATCACCTTAGCGCCCAAGAGACCCAGTACTTC
CDR3aa: CASSQDNHLSAQETQYF

v_gene: TRBV28
d_gene: TRBD1
j_gene: TRBJ2-1
abundance: -
CDR3nt: TGTGCCAGCATTGGGACAGGGGGCAGGAGCAATGAGCAGTTCTTC
CDR3aa: CASIGTGGRSNEQFF

v_gene: TRBV5-1
d_gene: TRBD1
j_gene: TRBJ1-1
abundance: -
CDR3nt: TGCGCCAGCAGCCCACAGGGGGTATACACTGAAGCTTTCTTT
CDR3aa: CASSPQGVYTEAFF

v_gene: TRBV7-9
d_gene: -
j_gene: TRBJ2-7
abundance: -
CDR3nt: TGTGCCAGCAGCTCCGAGAACTCCTACGAGCAGTACTTC
CDR3aa: CASSSENSYEQYF

v_gene: TRBV10-2
d_gene: TRBD2
j_gene: TRBJ2-3
abundance: -
CDR3nt: TGCGCCAGCAGTGAGTCCCCATCTTTAGCGGGGATTTACAGAGATACGCAGTATTTT
CDR3aa: CASSESPSLAGIYRDTQYF

v_gene: TRBV5-1
d_gene: TRBD1
j_gene: TRBJ1-1
abundance: -
CDR3nt: TGCGCCAGCAGCTATGGACAGGACTCTCTGAACACTGAAGCTTTCTTT
CDR3aa: CASSYGQDSLNTEAFF

v_gene: TRBV6-1
d_gene: -
j_gene: TRBJ1-2
abundance: once
CDR3nt: TGTGCCAGCAGTGAGGGGCCGAATGGCTACACCTTC
CDR3aa: CASSEGPNGYTF

v_gene: TRBV11-2
d_gene: -
j_gene: TRBJ1-1
abundance: -
CDR3nt: TGTGCCAGCAGCTTCGTGGACAGTGAAGCTTTCTTT
CDR3aa: CASSFVDSEAFF

v_gene: TRBV12-3/TRBV12-4
d_gene: -
j_gene: TRBJ2-7
abundance: once
CDR3nt: TGTGCCAGCAGCCGGGACTTCTACGAGCAGTACTTC
CDR3aa: CASSRDFYEQYF